This T cell receptor beta chain derives from a study of blood T cell repertoires in COVID-19. Study as a whole: The origin of the acute and convalescent COVID-19 samples was the United States, Italy and Spain. T cells, B-cell-depleted T cells, or PBMCs provided the cDNA or gDNA that served as material.

Source study methods: Amplification with reference gene primers provided the estimates of nucleated cell counts. Sequencing was performed with immunoSEQ multiplex PCR; in TCRdb, only in-frame clones are kept and a portion is missing. That table furnishes V, J and clone size, whereas the DNA furnished D and trimming. The sample yields 25,000 or so clones, approximately 85% seen once. V lost 3 bases to trimming and J lost 0 bases, with 16 bases between them. This CDR3 is 17 amino acids long. Germline V gives CDR1 SGHRS, CDR2 YFSETQ. V is TRBV5-1 and J is TRBJ2-1; weak D call: TRBD2 (7 bases). Sequencing was done on a sample of peripheral blood. The sequence was obtained from a man in his sixties or seventies in a cohort sampled during active COVID-19. CDR3 in amino acids: CASSSLRGGSSYNEQFF. Here the CDR3 DNA reads TGCGCCAGCAGCTCCCTGAGGGGGGGGAGCTCCTACAATGAGCAGTTCTTC.